The T cell receptor (beta chain) described here comes from a study of cytomegalovirus exposure and HLA in healthy donors. The study's findings and limits: Analysis performed later showed TCR beta chains linked to HLA being more clonally expanded than equally common others. The HLA-A and HLA-B alleles of most subjects were reportedly predicted accurately from TCR beta sequences. Further analysis was carried out later, and it showed several of the most significant clusters appearing linked to common viral pathogens. Among immune exposure information, only CMV serostatus was available.

On this clone itself: Antigen unknown.

Primers for the PCR totalled 60 Vbeta and 13 Jbeta. Here immunoSEQ multiplex PCR was the method, and the copy in TCRdb shows in-frame clones only, minus some. The repertoire consists of 99,000 or so clones, with 76% occurring once and the leading ten covering approximately 5.3%. What was sequenced was PBMCs. The receptor was derived from a woman between 18 and 30 years old in good health and CMV-seropositive.

The CDR3 here is CASRTSGSSYNEQFF. In nucleotides, the CDR3 is TGTGCCAGCCGGACTAGCGGGAGCTCCTACAATGAGCAGTTCTTC. This chain connects TRBV25-1 to TRBJ2-1; 13 positions match TRBD2. Germline V gene sequence: CDR1 MGHDK, CDR2 SYGVNS. CDR3 size: 15 residues. V dropped 8 bases and J dropped 0; count of bases not matched to a gene: 1.